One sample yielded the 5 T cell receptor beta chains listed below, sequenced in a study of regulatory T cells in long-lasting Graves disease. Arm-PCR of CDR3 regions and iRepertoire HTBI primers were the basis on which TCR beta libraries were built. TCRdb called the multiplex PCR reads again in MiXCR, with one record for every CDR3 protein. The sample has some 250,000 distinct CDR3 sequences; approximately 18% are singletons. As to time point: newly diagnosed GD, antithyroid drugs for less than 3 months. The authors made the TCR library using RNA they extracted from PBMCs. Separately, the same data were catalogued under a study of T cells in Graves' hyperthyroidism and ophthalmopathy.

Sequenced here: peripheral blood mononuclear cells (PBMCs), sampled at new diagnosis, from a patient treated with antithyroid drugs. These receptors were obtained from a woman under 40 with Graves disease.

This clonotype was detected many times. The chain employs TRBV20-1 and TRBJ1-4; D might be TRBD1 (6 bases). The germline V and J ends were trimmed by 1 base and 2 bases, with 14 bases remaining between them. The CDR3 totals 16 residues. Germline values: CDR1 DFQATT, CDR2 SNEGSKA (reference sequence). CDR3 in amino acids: CSARAPIGGTNEKLFF. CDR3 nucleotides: TGCAGTGCTAGAGCCCCTATCGGGGGCACTAATGAAAAACTGTTTTTT.

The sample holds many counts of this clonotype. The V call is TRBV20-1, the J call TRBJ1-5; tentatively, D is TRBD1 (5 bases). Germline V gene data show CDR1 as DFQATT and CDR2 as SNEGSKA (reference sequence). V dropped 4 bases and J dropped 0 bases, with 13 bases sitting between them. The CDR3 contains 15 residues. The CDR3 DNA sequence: TGCAGTGCTAAGACAGACACAAATAGCAATCAGCCCCAGCATTTT. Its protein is CSAKTDTNSNQPQHF.

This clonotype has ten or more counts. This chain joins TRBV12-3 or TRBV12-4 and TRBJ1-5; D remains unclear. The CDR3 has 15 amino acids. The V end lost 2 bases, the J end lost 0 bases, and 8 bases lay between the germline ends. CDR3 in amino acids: CASSLQSASNQPQHF. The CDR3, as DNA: TGTGCCAGCAGTTTACAGTCCGCTAGCAATCAGCCCCAGCATTTT.

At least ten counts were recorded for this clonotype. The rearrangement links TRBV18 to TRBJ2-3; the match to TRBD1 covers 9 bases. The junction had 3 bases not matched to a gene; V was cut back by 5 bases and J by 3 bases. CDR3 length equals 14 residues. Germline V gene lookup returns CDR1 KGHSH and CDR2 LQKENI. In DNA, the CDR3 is TGTGCCAGCTCAGGGACAGGGACGACAGATACGCAGTATTTT. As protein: CASSGTGTTDTQYF.

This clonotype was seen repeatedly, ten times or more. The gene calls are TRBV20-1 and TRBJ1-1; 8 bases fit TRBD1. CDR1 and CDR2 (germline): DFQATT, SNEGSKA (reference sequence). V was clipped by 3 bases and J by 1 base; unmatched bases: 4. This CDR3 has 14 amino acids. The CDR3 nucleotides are TGCAGTGCTAGGACAGGGGCTTCGAACACTGAAGCTTTCTTT. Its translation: CSARTGASNTEAFF.